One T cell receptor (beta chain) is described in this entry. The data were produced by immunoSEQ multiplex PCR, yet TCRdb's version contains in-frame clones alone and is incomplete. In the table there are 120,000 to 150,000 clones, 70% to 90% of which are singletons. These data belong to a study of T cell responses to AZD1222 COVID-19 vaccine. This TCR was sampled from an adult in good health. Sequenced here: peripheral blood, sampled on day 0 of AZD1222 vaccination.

In nucleotides, the CDR3 is TGCAGCGTTCAGGGGGCCTATAATTCACCCCTCCACTTT. Amino acids: CSVQGAYNSPLHF. The genes are TRBV29-1 and TRBJ1-6, with 7 bases lining up with TRBD1. The CDR3 runs 13 residues. CDR1 and CDR2 from the germline V gene are SQVTM and ANQGSEA. J lost 2 bases, V lost 5 bases, and 0 bases had no gene match.